This TCR beta chain was recovered during a study of OX40 agonist ivuxolimab in advanced cancers. For the study at large: It was ivuxolimab, an agonistic anti-OX40 (CD134) antibody, that patients were treated with. Notes on the study in general: At 0.1 to 3.0 mg/kg, clonal expansion of CD4+ and CD8+ blood T cells had occurred by week 6.

This CDR3 spans 16 amino acids. The germline V gene has CDR1 GTSNPN and CDR2 SVGIG (reference sequence). Trimming shortened V by 1 base and J by 2 bases, and 14 bases separated the two germline ends. Points on this clone: Its specificity is unknown.

Clones were sequenced by immunoSEQ multiplex PCR, and TCRdb holds only the in-frame ones, with some missing. Of approximately 67,000 clones listed, 70% to 90% are singletons. This TCR derives from an adult with an advanced solid tumor such as melanoma, head and neck, liver or kidney cancer. This specimen consisted of CD4+ or CD8+ T cells sorted from blood, obtained in a trial of the OX40 agonist ivuxolimab. The chain recombines TRBV30 with TRBJ2-2; maybe TRBD1 (5 bases). CDR3 loop: CAWSAIGDSNTGELFF. For the CDR3, the DNA is TGTGCCTGGAGTGCAATCGGCGACAGTAACACCGGGGAGCTGTTTTTT.